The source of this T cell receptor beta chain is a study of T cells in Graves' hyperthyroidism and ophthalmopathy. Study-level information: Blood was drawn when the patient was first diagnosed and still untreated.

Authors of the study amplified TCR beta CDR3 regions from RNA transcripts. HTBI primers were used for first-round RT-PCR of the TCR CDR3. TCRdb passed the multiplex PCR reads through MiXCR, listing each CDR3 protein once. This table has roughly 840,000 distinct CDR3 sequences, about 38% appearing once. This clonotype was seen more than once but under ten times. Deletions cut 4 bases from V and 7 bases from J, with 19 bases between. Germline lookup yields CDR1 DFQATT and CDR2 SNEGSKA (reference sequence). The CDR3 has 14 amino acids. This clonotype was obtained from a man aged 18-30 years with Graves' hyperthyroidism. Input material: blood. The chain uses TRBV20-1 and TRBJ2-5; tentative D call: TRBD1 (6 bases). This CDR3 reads CSAKLLTVGGTQYF. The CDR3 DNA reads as TGCAGTGCTAAACTATTGACAGTAGGGGGGACCCAGTACTTC.